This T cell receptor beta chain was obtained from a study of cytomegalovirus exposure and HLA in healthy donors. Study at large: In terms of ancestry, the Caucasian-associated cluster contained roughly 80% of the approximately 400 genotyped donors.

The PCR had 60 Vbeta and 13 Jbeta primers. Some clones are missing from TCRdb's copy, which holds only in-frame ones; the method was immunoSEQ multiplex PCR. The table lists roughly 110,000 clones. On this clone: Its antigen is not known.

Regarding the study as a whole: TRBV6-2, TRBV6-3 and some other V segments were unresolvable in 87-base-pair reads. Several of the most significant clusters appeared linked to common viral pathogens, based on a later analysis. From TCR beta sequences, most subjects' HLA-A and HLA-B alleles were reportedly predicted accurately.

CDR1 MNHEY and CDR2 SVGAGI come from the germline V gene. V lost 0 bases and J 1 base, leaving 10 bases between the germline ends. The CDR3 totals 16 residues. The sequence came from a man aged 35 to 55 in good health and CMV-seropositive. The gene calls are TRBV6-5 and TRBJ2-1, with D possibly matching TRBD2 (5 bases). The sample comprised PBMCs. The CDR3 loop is CASSYSVGVSYNEQFF. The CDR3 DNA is TGTGCCAGCAGTTACTCTGTGGGAGTGTCCTACAATGAGCAGTTCTTC.